Listed here is a single T cell receptor (beta chain). V lost 4 bases and J lost 2, with 14 bases in between. CDR3 length equals 14 residues. The germline V gene encodes CDR1 SQVTM and CDR2 ANQGSEA. The sample comes from a study of response to subunit inactivated influenza vaccine. TCRdb re-analysed the RT-PCR reads in MiXCR, keeping a single row per CDR3 protein. The table lists around 570,000 distinct CDR3 sequences, about 10% of them singletons. These data were also reused for a study on T cells expressing NK-cell markers. That work contributes: 5'RACE template switching with UMIs generated TCR beta cDNA. It was sorted CD3+CD56-NKG2C+, CD3+CD56+NKG2C- and CD3+CD56+NKG2C+ T cells that provided the TCR beta repertoires. Several experiments confined sorting to alpha-beta TCR T cells with an anti-gamma-delta TCR antibody.

The sequenced sample was PBMCs from blood, obtained on the day of vaccination. The chain couples TRBV29-1 to TRBJ2-5, with D perhaps TRBD1 or TRBD2 (5 bases each). The source of this sequence is a man aged 45 to 65 who received an inactivated influenza vaccine. The CDR3 region is CSVVRTGAQETQYF. For the CDR3, the DNA is TGCAGCGTTGTTCGTACCGGGGCGCAAGAGACCCAGTACTTC.